Listed below are T cell receptor beta chains from one sample, sequenced in a study of blood T cell repertoires in COVID-19. The method was immunoSEQ multiplex PCR; TCRdb's version includes in-frame clones alone and lacks a portion of them. The data hold 130,000 to 150,000 clones, with roughly 86% observed a single time. Input material: peripheral blood. The receptors originated from a woman aged 45 to 65 with acute or convalescent COVID-19. CDR3s include the opening cysteine and the closing phenylalanine or tryptophan. D genes are given only for firm matches. Some rows mark clone size as missing; the rest say once, few, many or name a class of expanded clone.

size	V	D	J	DNA	CDR3
-	TRBV20-1	TRBD1	TRBJ2-1	TGCAGCCGACAGGGGTACAATGAGCAGTTCTTC	CSRQGYNEQFF
-	TRBV18	-	TRBJ2-3	TGTGCCAGCTCACCGGACAGACACACAGATACGCAGTATTTT	CASSPDRHTDTQYF
-	TRBV5-4	TRBD1	TRBJ2-7	TGTGCCAGCAGCTTGGGACAGGGGGCCTACGAGCAGTACTTC	CASSLGQGAYEQYF
-	TRBV7-3	TRBD1	TRBJ2-2	TGTGCCAGCAGTTCCGGGACAGGGGTCGCCGGGGAGCTGTTTTTT	CASSSGTGVAGELFF
-	TRBV29-1	TRBD1	TRBJ2-7	TGCAGCGTTGGTGGGACAGGACCCTACGAGCAGTACTTC	CSVGGTGPYEQYF
-	TRBV10-1	-	TRBJ2-5	TGCGCCAGCAGTCCCCCGGGTGCCGGGAGAGAGACCCAGTACTTC	CASSPPGAGRETQYF
-	TRBV10-1	-	TRBJ2-7	TGCGCCAGCAGTGGGTTCGGTAGCCCCGAGCAGTACTTC	CASSGFGSPEQYF
-	TRBV24-1	TRBD2	TRBJ2-1	TGTGCCACCAGTGGGGCGGGAGGAGGCTACAATGAGCAGTTCTTC	CATSGAGGGYNEQFF
-	TRBV7-2	-	TRBJ1-1	TGTGCCAGCAGCTTTCCGATGGGCCAGCCCTTGAACACTGAAGCTTTCTTT	CASSFPMGQPLNTEAFF
-	TRBV10-3	TRBD1	TRBJ2-5	TGTGCCATCAGTGAGCTGACAGGGACAAAAGAGACCCAGTACTTC	CAISELTGTKETQYF
-	TRBV6-2/TRBV6-3	TRBD2	TRBJ2-7	TGTGCCAGCAGTTACAGTACTAGCGGGGCCTTTGCCTACGAGCAGTACTTC	CASSYSTSGAFAYEQYF
once	TRBV30	-	TRBJ1-6	TGTGCCTGGAGCTCAGGGACTGGTAATTCACCCCTCCACTTT	CAWSSGTGNSPLHF
-	TRBV2	TRBD1	TRBJ1-1	TGTGCCAGCAGTGGAAACAGGGGGAGGAATGAAGCTTTCTTT	CASSGNRGRNEAFF
once	TRBV20-1	-	TRBJ2-7	TGCAGTGCTAGTGAGGAATCGGGTAGCTCCTACGAGCAGTACTTC	CSASEESGSSYEQYF
-	TRBV10-2	-	TRBJ1-4	TGCGCCAGCAGTGAAGGGGGAGCGGGGGCAACTAATGAAAAACTGTTTTTT	CASSEGGAGATNEKLFF
-	TRBV5-6	-	TRBJ1-3	TGTGCCAGCAGTCAGGGTCTCTCTGGAAACACCATATATTTT	CASSQGLSGNTIYF
-	TRBV7-8	-	TRBJ2-1	TGTGCCAGCAGCCTCGGGAGTGAGGGCGATGAGCAGTTCTTC	CASSLGSEGDEQFF
-	TRBV10-2	-	TRBJ1-3	TGCGCCAGCAGTGATAGAGACCCAGGGGGAAACACCATATATTTT	CASSDRDPGGNTIYF